One sample yielded the 5 T cell receptor beta chains listed below, sequenced in a study of chemoradiotherapy in HPV16-positive cancers (dated by TCRdb to about 2022). Library prep was done by the immunoSEQ multiplex PCR assay. The source is immuneACCESS, and TCRdb retained only in-frame sequences with V and J called. Part of the clones is not carried over; for the studies checked, unresolved V genes explain less than half of this, and the remainder is unexplained. The sample table holds about 5,400 clones, of which 89% were seen once. The ten most abundant clones make up less than 2.5% of the sample. The sequencing used blood, collected from a patient who underwent chemoradiotherapy. Source of these receptors: a human donor with HPV-associated anogenital cancer.

The chain carries TRBV29-1 and TRBJ1-2, with 8 bases fitting TRBD1. Germline V gene sequence: CDR1 SQVTM, CDR2 ANQGSEA. CDR3 size: 14 residues. The junction had 8 bases not matched to a gene; V was cut back by 5 bases and J by 3 bases. CDR3 loop: CSVPTGDYDYGYTF. CDR3 DNA: TGCAGCGTTCCGACAGGGGACTACGACTATGGCTACACCTTC.

V and J are TRBV9 and TRBJ2-7; the D is unclear. The CDR3 has 14 amino acids. CDR1 and CDR2 (germline): SGDLS, YYNGEE. Trimming pared 0 bases from V and 3 bases from J, leaving 10 bases between. The DNA of the CDR3 is TGTGCCAGCAGCGTAGACCCAAACGTCTACGAGCAGTACTTC. Translating gives CASSVDPNVYEQYF.

The rearrangement joins TRBV11-2 to TRBJ2-3, with 12 bases that match TRBD1. The germline V gene has CDR1 SGHAT and CDR2 FQNNGV. The CDR3 runs to 14 residues. The V segment lost 4 bases and the J segment 7 bases; nucleotides outside the gene matches: 3. CDR3 protein: CASSSGTGGNTQYF. CDR3 coding DNA: TGTGCCAGCAGCTCGGGGACAGGGGGCAATACGCAGTATTTT. Complete variable domain (other parts from reference TRBV11-2 and TRBJ2-3): EAGVAQSPRYKIIEKRQSVAFWCNPISGHATLYWYQQILGQGPKLLIQFQNNGVVDDSQLPKDRFSAERLKGVDSTLKIQPAKLEDSAVYLCASSSGTGGNTQYFGPGTRLTVL.

The chain combines TRBV2 with TRBJ1-1, with D uncertain. The V and J ends lost 3 bases and 1 base respectively, with 6 bases between them. The CDR3 totals 13 residues. CDR1 and CDR2 from the germline V gene are SNHLY and FYNNEI. In nucleotides, the CDR3 is TGTGCCAGCAGTGATCAGTGGAACACTGAAGCTTTCTTT. It encodes CASSDQWNTEAFF.

The V call is TRBV6-1, the J call TRBJ2-7; D ambiguous. The CDR3 covers 13 residues. Germline V gene data show CDR1 as MNHNS and CDR2 as SASEGT. The V end was cut by 0 bases, the J end by 2 bases, with 5 bases between. The CDR3 bases are TGTGCCAGCAGTGAAGCGCCAACCTACGAGCAGTACTTC. The encoded protein is CASSEAPTYEQYF.